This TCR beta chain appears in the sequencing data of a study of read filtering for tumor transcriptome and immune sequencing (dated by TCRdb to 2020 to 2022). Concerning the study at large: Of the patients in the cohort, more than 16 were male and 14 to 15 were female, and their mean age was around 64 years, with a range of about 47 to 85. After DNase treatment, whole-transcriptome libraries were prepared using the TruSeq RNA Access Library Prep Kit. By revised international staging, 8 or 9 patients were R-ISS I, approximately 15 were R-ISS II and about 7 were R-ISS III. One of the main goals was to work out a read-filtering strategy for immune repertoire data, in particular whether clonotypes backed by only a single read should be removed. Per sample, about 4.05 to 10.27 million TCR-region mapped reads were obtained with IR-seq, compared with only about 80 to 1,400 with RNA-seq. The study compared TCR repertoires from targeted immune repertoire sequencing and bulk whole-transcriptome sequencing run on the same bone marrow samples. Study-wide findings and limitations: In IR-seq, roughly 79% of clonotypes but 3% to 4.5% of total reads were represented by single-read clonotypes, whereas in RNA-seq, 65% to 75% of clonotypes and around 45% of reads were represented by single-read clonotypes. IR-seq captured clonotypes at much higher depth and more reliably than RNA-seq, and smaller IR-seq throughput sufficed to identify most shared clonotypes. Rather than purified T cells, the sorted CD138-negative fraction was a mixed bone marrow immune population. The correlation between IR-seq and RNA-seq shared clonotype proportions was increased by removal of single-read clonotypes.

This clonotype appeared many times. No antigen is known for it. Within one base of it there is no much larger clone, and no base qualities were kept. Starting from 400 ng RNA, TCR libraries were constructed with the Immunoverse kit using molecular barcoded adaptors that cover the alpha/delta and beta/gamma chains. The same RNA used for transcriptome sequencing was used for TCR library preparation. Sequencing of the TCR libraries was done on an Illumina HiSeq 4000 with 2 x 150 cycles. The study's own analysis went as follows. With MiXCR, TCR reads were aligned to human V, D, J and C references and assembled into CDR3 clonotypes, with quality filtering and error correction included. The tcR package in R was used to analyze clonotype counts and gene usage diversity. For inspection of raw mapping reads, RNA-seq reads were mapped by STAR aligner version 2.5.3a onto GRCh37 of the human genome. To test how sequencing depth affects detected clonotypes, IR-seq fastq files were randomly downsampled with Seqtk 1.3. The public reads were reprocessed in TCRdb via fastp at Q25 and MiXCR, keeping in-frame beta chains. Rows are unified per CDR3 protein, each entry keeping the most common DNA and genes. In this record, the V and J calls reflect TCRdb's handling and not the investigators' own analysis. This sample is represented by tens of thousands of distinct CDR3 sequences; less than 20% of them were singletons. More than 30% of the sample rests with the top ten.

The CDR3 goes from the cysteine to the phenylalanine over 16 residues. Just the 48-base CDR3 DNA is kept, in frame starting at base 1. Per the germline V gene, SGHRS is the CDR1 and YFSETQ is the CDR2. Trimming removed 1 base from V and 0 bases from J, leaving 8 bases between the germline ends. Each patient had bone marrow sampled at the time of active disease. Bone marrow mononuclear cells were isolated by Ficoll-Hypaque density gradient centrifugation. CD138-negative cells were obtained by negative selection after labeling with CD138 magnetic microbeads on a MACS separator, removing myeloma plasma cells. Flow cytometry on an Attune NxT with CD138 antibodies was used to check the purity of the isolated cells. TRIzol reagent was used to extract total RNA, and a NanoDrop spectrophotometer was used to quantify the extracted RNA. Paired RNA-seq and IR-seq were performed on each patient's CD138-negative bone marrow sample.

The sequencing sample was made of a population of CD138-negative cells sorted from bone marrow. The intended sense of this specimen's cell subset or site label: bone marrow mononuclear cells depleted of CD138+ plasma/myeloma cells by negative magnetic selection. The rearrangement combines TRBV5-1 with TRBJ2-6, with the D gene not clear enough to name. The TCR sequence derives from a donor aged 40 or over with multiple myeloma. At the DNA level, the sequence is TGCGCCAGCAGCTTGAGCGATCACTCTGGGGCCAACGTCCTGACTTTC. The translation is CASSLSDHSGANVLTF.